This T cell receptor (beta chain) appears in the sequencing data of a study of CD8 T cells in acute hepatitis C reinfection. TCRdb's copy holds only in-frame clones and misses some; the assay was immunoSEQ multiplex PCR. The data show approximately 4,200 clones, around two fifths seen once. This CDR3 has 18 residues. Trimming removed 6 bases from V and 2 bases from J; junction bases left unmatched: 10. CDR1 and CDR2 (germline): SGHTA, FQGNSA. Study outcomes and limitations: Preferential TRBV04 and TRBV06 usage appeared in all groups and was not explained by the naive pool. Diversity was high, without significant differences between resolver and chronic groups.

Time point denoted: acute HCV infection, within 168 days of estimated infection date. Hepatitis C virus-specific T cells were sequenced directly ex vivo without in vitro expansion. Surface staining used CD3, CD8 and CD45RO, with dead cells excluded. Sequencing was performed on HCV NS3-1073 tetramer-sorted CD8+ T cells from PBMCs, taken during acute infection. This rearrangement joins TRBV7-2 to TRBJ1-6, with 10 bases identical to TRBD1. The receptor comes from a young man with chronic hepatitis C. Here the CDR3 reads CASSLSDRGRAYNSPLHF. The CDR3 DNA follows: TGTGCCAGCAGTCTATCCGACAGGGGGCGCGCCTATAATTCACCCCTCCACTTT.